The 26 T cell receptor beta chains presented below share a single source sample, sequenced in a study of T cells in Graves' hyperthyroidism and ophthalmopathy. TCR beta CDR3 sequences were amplified from RNA transcripts. First-round RT-PCR of the TCR CDR3 relied on the HTBI primer set. TCRdb independently ran MiXCR on the multiplex PCR reads; one entry per CDR3 protein. Here the sample spans approximately 400,000 distinct CDR3 sequences, less than 15% being singletons. Material for sequencing was blood. All receptors derive from a man aged 30 to 45 with Graves' hyperthyroidism that later progressed to Graves' ophthalmopathy.

This clonotype was found a few times. The chain couples TRBV20-1 to TRBJ1-5; D gene ambiguous. V was clipped by 3 bases and J by 0 bases, with 15 bases between them. The CDR3 runs to 16 residues. Germline V gene lookup returns CDR1 DFQATT and CDR2 SNEGSKA (reference sequence). The CDR3: CSARARKGYSNQPQHF. DNA of the CDR3: TGCAGTGCTAGGGCCAGAAAAGGCTATAGCAATCAGCCCCAGCATTTT.

This clonotype was seen a handful of times. The chain employs TRBV6-5 and TRBJ1-5; no firm D call. The V end lost 0 bases, the J end lost 7 bases, and 13 bases lay between the germline ends. The CDR3 totals 15 residues. Germline V gives CDR1 MNHEY, CDR2 SVGAGI. This chain's CDR3 is CASSYSRTLQQPQHF. Here the CDR3 DNA reads TGTGCCAGCAGTTACTCACGGACTCTCCAACAGCCCCAGCATTTT.

This clonotype came up many times. V gene TRBV6-1 combines with J gene TRBJ2-7, with 8 positions matching TRBD1. Per the germline V gene, CDR1 is MNHNS and CDR2 is SASEGT. Trimming cost V 4 bases and J 0 bases; bases outside gene matches: 5. The CDR3 has 15 amino acids. CDR3 protein: CASSGAGGYSYEQYF. CDR3 nucleotides: TGTGCCAGCAGTGGGGCAGGGGGCTACTCCTACGAGCAGTACTTC.

This clonotype occurred many times. V is TRBV2 and J is TRBJ1-1; D ambiguous. The V gene's germline CDR1 is SNHLY and CDR2 FYNNEI. The CDR3 is 14 residues long. V was clipped by 1 base and J by 2 bases, with 8 bases between them. The CDR3 coding sequence is TGTGCCAGCAGTGAAGTGTCGGGTAACACTGAAGCTTTCTTT. As protein: CASSEVSGNTEAFF.

The genes are TRBV7-3 and TRBJ1-1, with TRBD1 matching 10 bases. The junction had 4 bases not matched to a gene; V was cut back by 5 bases and J by 7 bases. This CDR3 is 13 amino acids long. The germline CDR1 and CDR2 sequences are SGHTA and FQGTGA. CDR3 sequence: CASSQGQGGEAFF. CDR3 DNA sequence: TGTGCCAGCAGCCAAGGACAGGGGGGTGAAGCTTTCTTT.

The chain recombines TRBV11-2 with TRBJ2-5; 9 nucleotides match TRBD2. The CDR3 spans 17 residues. Germline loops: CDR1 SGHAT, CDR2 FQNNGV. V was clipped by 1 base and J by 2 bases; unmatched bases: 8. This CDR3 reads CASSLGTLAGYQETQYF. For the CDR3, the DNA is TGTGCCAGCAGCTTAGGTACCCTAGCGGGGTATCAAGAGACCCAGTACTTC.

This clonotype was found a few times. V and J are TRBV4-1 and TRBJ1-4; TRBD1 might be the D (6 bases). The germline CDR1 and CDR2 sequences are MGHRA and YSYEKL. The CDR3 has 13 amino acids. V lost 4 bases to trimming and J lost 11 bases, with 14 bases between them. The CDR3 DNA is TGCGCCAGCAGCCCCCCATGGACAGATAAACTGTTTTTT. Its protein is CASSPPWTDKLFF.

Worth noting for this clonotype: Relative to the germline gene, one junction end is altered; a read error may explain this. The rearrangement uses TRBV4-1 and TRBJ1-1; the match to TRBD1 covers 9 bases. This CDR3 spans 15 amino acids. Germline assignment: CDR1 MGHRA and CDR2 YSYEKL. CDR3 sequence reads: CASSQGDRDLYEAFF. The DNA for the CDR3 is TGTGCCAGCAGCCAAGGGGACAGGGACCTTTATGAAGCTTTCTTT.

In this sample, this clonotype turned up many times. The chain employs TRBV5-6 and TRBJ1-2, with a tentative D call TRBD1 (5 bases). Trimming left V 0 bases short and J 6 bases short, with 12 bases between. The CDR3 consists of 14 residues. Germline V gene sequence: CDR1 SGHDT, CDR2 YYEEEE. This CDR3 is CASSLAMGLDGYTF. In nucleotides, the CDR3 is TGTGCCAGCAGCTTGGCTATGGGGCTGGATGGCTACACCTTC.

This clonotype was seen repeatedly, ten times or more. The chain uses TRBV20-1 and TRBJ2-7, with D unresolved. This CDR3 is 13 amino acids long. V lost 3 bases and J 1 base, leaving 10 bases between the germline ends. Looked up from germline, CDR1 is DFQATT and CDR2 is SNEGSKA (reference sequence). The chain's CDR3 is CSASGRASYEQYF. For the CDR3, the DNA is TGCAGTGCTAGTGGTAGGGCTTCCTACGAGCAGTACTTC.

This clonotype has at least ten counts. The chain couples TRBV7-8 to TRBJ1-1; D is unresolved. The CDR3 is 11 residues long. Trimming removed 3 bases at V and 3 bases at J, with 2 bases between. Germline CDR1 SGHVS, CDR2 FQNEAQ. The chain's CDR3 is CASSFDTEAFF. For the CDR3, the DNA is TGTGCCAGCAGCTTTGACACTGAAGCTTTCTTT. The complete variable domain, with remaining parts taken from reference TRBV7-8 and TRBJ1-1, reads GAGVSQSPRYKVAKRGQDVALRCDPISGHVSLFWYQQALGQGPEFLTYFQNEAQLDKSGLPSDRFFAERPEGSVSTLKIQRTQQEDSAVYLCASSFDTEAFFGQGTRLTVV.

This clonotype was counted many times. This chain links TRBV3-1 with TRBJ2-1; TRBD2 agrees at 8 bases. V shed 2 bases and J 4 bases; nucleotides not matched to a gene: 7. The CDR3 is 16 amino acids. The germline CDR1 and CDR2 sequences are LGHDT and YNNKEL (reference sequence). The CDR3 DNA follows: TGTGCCAGCAGCCAACCCCGGGGGGGCCCGTACAATGAGCAGTTCTTC. Translation gives CASSQPRGGPYNEQFF.

In its sample, this clonotype was seen many times. The rearrangement links TRBV20-1 to TRBJ1-1; D not certain. Germline CDR1 and CDR2: DFQATT and SNEGSKA (reference sequence). The CDR3 is 14 amino acids. Trimming removed 5 bases from V and 0 bases from J, with 13 bases in between. CDR3 region: CSASPPTVNTEAFF. For the CDR3, the DNA is TGCAGTGCTTCCCCTCCGACGGTGAACACTGAAGCTTTCTTT.

The chain combines TRBV27 with TRBJ2-3; D uncertain. This CDR3 is built from 13 residues. V lost 6 bases to trimming and J lost 2 bases, with 9 bases between them. Looked up from germline, CDR1 is MNHEY and CDR2 is SMNVEV (reference sequence). Here the CDR3 reads CASSHLVTDTQYF. Here the CDR3 DNA reads TGTGCCAGCAGCCACCTGGTCACAGATACGCAGTATTTT.

This clonotype was detected a few times. V is TRBV19 and J is TRBJ1-5; TRBD1 might be the D (6 bases). Trimming left V 8 bases short and J 5 bases short, with 10 bases between. The CDR3 consists of 12 residues. From germline, CDR1 is LNHDA and CDR2 SQIVND (reference sequence). CDR3 region: CASVKGDQPQHF. The CDR3 DNA sequence: TGTGCCAGTGTGAAGGGGGATCAGCCCCAGCATTTT. The full variable domain, completed using reference TRBV19 and TRBJ1-5, is DGGITQSPKYLFRKEGQNVTLSCEQNLNHDAMYWYRQDPGQGLRLIYYSQIVNDFQKGDIAEGYSVSREKKESFPLTVTSAQKNPTAFYLCASVKGDQPQHFGDGTRLSIL.

This rearrangement joins TRBV5-1 to TRBJ1-1; the match to TRBD1 covers 8 bases. CDR3 size: 14 residues. Germline-derived CDR1 and CDR2 are SGHRS and YFSETQ. V was clipped by 5 bases and J by 2 bases; unmatched bases: 5. DNA of the CDR3: TGCGCCAGCAGGGGAGGACAGGGTAACACTGAAGCTTTCTTT. It yields the protein CASRGGQGNTEAFF.

The genes are TRBV9 and TRBJ2-7; the D gene is possibly TRBD2 (5 bases). The length of the CDR3 is 13 residues. CDR1 SGDLS and CDR2 YYNGEE come from the germline V gene. V was cut by 4 bases and J by 3 bases, with 11 bases left in between. The DNA of the CDR3 is TGTGCCAGCAGCCCCGGGGATTTCTACGAGCAGTACTTC. Protein product: CASSPGDFYEQYF.

The chain links TRBV28 to TRBJ2-1; D possibly matches TRBD1 or TRBD2 (5 bases each). Trimming took off 6 bases at V and 0 bases at J, with 18 bases between the two ends. The CDR3 sequence is 17 residues long. Looked up from germline, CDR1 is MDHEN and CDR2 is SYDVKM. Here the CDR3 reads CASSFRPGRSSYNEQFF. DNA for the CDR3: TGTGCCAGCAGCTTCCGACCGGGACGGAGCTCCTACAATGAGCAGTTCTTC.

This clonotype has more than one count but fewer than ten. The chain uses TRBV6-1 and TRBJ2-2; 12 bases are a match to TRBD2. Per the germline V gene, CDR1 is MNHNS and CDR2 is SASEGT. The CDR3 length is 18 residues. Trimming removed 5 bases from V and 7 bases from J; junction bases left unmatched: 14. The CDR3 DNA is TGTGCCAGCAGTCCCAGACTAGCGGGGGCCCTTAGCGACGGGGAGCTGTTTTTT. As protein: CASSPRLAGALSDGELFF.

This clonotype was seen at least ten times. The chain links TRBV5-1 to TRBJ2-3, with D possibly being TRBD1 (5 bases). The CDR3 contains 13 residues. Germline CDR1 and CDR2: SGHRS and YFSETQ. Trimming removed 3 bases from V and 6 bases from J, with 11 bases in between. The CDR3 nucleotides are TGCGCCAGCAGCTGGCAGGGTGTGGATACGCAGTATTTT. This translates into CASSWQGVDTQYF.

This clonotype was observed a single time. This chain joins TRBV27 and TRBJ2-7, with D possibly called TRBD1 or TRBD2 (6 bases each). CDR1 MNHEY and CDR2 SMNVEV come from the germline V gene (reference sequence). The length of the CDR3 is 17 residues. V lost 6 bases and J 0 bases, leaving 21 bases between the germline ends. The CDR3 loop is CASSSIVLGGDSYEQYF. As DNA, the CDR3 is TGTGCCAGCAGCTCGATCGTCTTGGGGGGCGACTCCTACGAGCAGTACTTC.

This clonotype occurred a few times. The chain uses TRBV5-6 and TRBJ1-5, with D perhaps TRBD1 (5 bases). V was clipped by 0 bases and J by 9 bases, with 13 bases between them. The CDR3 is made up of 14 amino acids. Looked up from germline, CDR1 is SGHDT and CDR2 is YYEEEE. CDR3 sequence reads: CASSLGGNTSPQHF. CDR3 DNA: TGTGCCAGCAGCTTGGGGGGCAACACCTCGCCCCAGCATTTT.

As to this clonotype: This could be a read error, since a much larger clone is one nucleotide away. The V gene is TRBV4-1, the J gene TRBJ1-1, with 9 nucleotides matching TRBD1. CDR1 and CDR2 (germline): MGHRA, YSYEKL. The CDR3 has 15 amino acids. The CDR3 spells CASCHSDRGGTEAFF. For the CDR3, the DNA is TGCGCCAGCTGCCACTCGGACAGGGGAGGGACTGAAGCTTTCTTT.

Details on this clonotype: A much larger clone sits a single nucleotide away, making a read error possible. Without the conserved terminal phenylalanine or tryptophan, this CDR3 likely stems from a read error. The CDR3 DNA sequence: TGCAGTGCTAGAGATGAGGCGGGGGTGGGGGAGACCCAGTACTTG. Translated, it gives CSARDEAGVGETQYL. J is TRBJ2-5 and V is TRBV20-1, with 7 bases that match TRBD2. Per the germline V gene, CDR1 is DFQATT and CDR2 is SNEGSKA (reference sequence). The CDR3 sequence is 15 residues long. V lost 0 bases and J lost 5; bases outside the gene matches: 9.

J is TRBJ1-2 and V is TRBV6-1, with no clear D. Per the germline V gene, CDR1 is MNHNS and CDR2 is SASEGT. Trimming cost V 7 bases and J 8 bases, with 17 bases left between them. The CDR3 is 13 amino acids. The CDR3 bases are TGTGCCAGCAATCCAAAGGTCGAGGGAGGCTACACCTTC. Its translation: CASNPKVEGGYTF.

This clonotype was counted a few times. This chain links TRBV5-5 with TRBJ2-2; D is ambiguous. The CDR3 has 16 residues. V shed 3 bases and J shed 2 bases, with 14 bases lying between them. Looked up from germline, CDR1 is SGHKS and CDR2 is YYEKEE (reference sequence). CDR3 region: CASSSQITLNTGELFF. The CDR3 nucleotides read TGTGCCAGCAGCTCACAAATAACACTTAACACCGGGGAGCTGTTTTTT.